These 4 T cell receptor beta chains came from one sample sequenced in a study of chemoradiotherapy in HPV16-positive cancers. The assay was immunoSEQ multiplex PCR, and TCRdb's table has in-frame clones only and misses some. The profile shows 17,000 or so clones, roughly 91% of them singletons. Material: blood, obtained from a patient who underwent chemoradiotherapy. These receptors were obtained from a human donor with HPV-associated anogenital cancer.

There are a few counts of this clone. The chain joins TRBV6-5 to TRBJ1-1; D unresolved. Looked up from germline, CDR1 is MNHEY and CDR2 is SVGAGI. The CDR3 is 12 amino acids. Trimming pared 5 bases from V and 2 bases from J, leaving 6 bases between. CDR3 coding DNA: TGTGCCAGCAGTGCAATCAACACTGAAGCTTTCTTT. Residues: CASSAINTEAFF.

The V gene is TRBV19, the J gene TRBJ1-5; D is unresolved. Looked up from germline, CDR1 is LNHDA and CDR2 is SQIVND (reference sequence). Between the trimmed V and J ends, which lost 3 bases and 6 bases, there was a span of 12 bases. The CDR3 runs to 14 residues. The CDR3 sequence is CASSMVSGGQPQHF. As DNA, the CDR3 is TGTGCCAGTAGTATGGTCTCTGGAGGTCAGCCCCAGCATTTT. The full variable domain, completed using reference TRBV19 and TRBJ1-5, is DGGITQSPKYLFRKEGQNVTLSCEQNLNHDAMYWYRQDPGQGLRLIYYSQIVNDFQKGDIAEGYSVSREKKESFPLTVTSAQKNPTAFYLCASSMVSGGQPQHFGDGTRLSIL.

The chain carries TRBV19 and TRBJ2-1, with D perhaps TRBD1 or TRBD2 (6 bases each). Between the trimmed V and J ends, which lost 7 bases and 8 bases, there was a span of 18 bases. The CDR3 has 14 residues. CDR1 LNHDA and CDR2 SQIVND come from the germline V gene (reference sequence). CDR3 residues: CASIDGGRADEQFF. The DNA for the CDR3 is TGTGCCAGTATCGATGGGGGGCGGGCGGATGAGCAGTTCTTC.

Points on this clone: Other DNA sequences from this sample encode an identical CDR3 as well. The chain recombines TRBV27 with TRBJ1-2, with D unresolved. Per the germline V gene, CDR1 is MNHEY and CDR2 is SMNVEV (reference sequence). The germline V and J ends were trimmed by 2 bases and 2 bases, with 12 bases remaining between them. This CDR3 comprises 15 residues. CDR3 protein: CASSLNPVLNYGYTF. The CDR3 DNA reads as TGTGCCAGCAGTTTAAATCCCGTACTAAACTATGGCTACACCTTC.